The rows below give T cell receptor beta chains drawn from one sample of a study of T cells in Graves' hyperthyroidism and ophthalmopathy. TCRdb called the multiplex PCR reads again in MiXCR, with one record for every CDR3 protein. Of around 600,000 distinct CDR3 sequences in the sample, 13% to 15% are singletons; the top ten hold roughly 7.7%. What was sequenced was blood. These TCRs come from a woman under 30 with Graves' ophthalmopathy. Both conserved end residues are part of each CDR3. Fields, in order: J gene, D gene, V gene, clone size, CDR3 DNA, CDR3 protein. D genes are given only for firm matches. Clone sizes are given selectively: once, few, many, or a class where the clone is expanded.

>TRBJ2-3|TRBD2|TRBV4-1|.
TGCGCCAGCAGCCAAGATCCCTGGGACTATACGGCCACAGATACGCAGTATTTT
CASSQDPWDYTATDTQYF
>TRBJ2-7|TRBD2|TRBV5-4|many
TGTGCCAGCAGCTCGGGACTAGCGATCTCCTACGAGCAGTACTTC
CASSSGLAISYEQYF
>TRBJ2-1|.|TRBV7-6|.
TGTGCCAGCAGCTTAGGGGCCGGGATCAATGAGCAGTTCTTC
CASSLGAGINEQFF
>TRBJ1-2|.|TRBV19|.
TGTGCCAGTAGGCCACCGGGACTGGCCTATGGCTACACCTTC
CASRPPGLAYGYTF
>TRBJ2-7|.|TRBV2|many
TGTGCCAGCAGCCTCACAGGGACCCTAAACGAGCAGTACTTC
CASSLTGTLNEQYF
>TRBJ2-5|.|TRBV7-2|many
TGTGCCAGCAGCTTAGGGCCCTCCGTGCGGGAGACCCAGTACTTC
CASSLGPSVRETQYF
>TRBJ1-2|.|TRBV20-1|many
TGCAGTGCCGGGTTGGGGCAGGGGTTTGGCTACACCTTC
CSAGLGQGFGYTF
>TRBJ1-2|.|TRBV19|.
TGTGCCAGTAGTCTGACAGTGACCCCGTTAGAATATGGCTACACCTTC
CASSLTVTPLEYGYTF
>TRBJ2-1|.|TRBV2|many
TGTGCCAGCACCTCCGAGGCAAGCTCCTACAATGAGCAGTTCTTC
CASTSEASSYNEQFF
>TRBJ1-1|.|TRBV9|few
TGTGCCAGCAGCGTAGGTGTAGGAGGCACTGAAGCTTTCTTT
CASSVGVGGTEAFF
>TRBJ2-5|.|TRBV24-1|.
TGTGCCACCAGTGATCCGGGGACCAAAACCCAAGAGACCCGGTACTTC
CATSDPGTKTQETRYF
>TRBJ2-1|TRBD2|TRBV6-2/TRBV6-3|many
TGTGCCAGCAGTTGGGGACTAGCGGCCTCCAATGAGCAGTTCTTC
CASSWGLAASNEQFF
>TRBJ2-3|.|TRBV5-1|many
TGCGCCAGCAGCGAACAAACGGGGGACACAGATACGCAGTATTTT
CASSEQTGDTDTQYF
>TRBJ1-2|TRBD1|TRBV28|many
TGTGCCAGCAGTTCAACAGGGGTAAGAGGCTACACCTTC
CASSSTGVRGYTF
>TRBJ2-3|.|TRBV9|.
TGTGCCAGCAGCGTAGGGTCGGTTAGCACAGATACGCAGTATTTT
CASSVGSVSTDTQYF
>TRBJ1-5|.|TRBV3-1|many
TGTGCCAGCAGCCAAGTGGGAGACGTATTCCCCCAGCATTTT
CASSQVGDVFPQHF
>TRBJ2-3|.|TRBV3-1|many
TGTGCCAGCAGCCAGAGTCAACAGGGGAGGGAAGATACGCAGTATTTT
CASSQSQQGREDTQYF
>TRBJ2-7|.|TRBV14|.
TGTGCCAGCAGCCACCGGCACGGCGATTGGTACGAGCAGTACTTC
CASSHRHGDWYEQYF
>TRBJ2-1|.|TRBV5-8|many
TGTGCCAGCAGCTTGGGTCAGGGGAAGAATGAGCAGTTCTTC
CASSLGQGKNEQFF
>TRBJ1-2|TRBD1|TRBV19|few
TGTGCCAGTAGTCAAGACAGGGGTACTGGCTACACCTTC
CASSQDRGTGYTF
>TRBJ2-1|.|TRBV6-1|many
TGTGCCAGCAGTGAAGCCAGGCTACCCCTCAGGAATGAGCAGTTCTTC
CASSEARLPLRNEQFF
>TRBJ1-6|.|TRBV25-1|few
TGTGCCAGCCACCCAGGGAAGGAGTTCTCACCCCTCCACTTT
CASHPGKEFSPLHF
>TRBJ2-5|TRBD2|TRBV20-1|many
TGCAGTGCTAGAGATAACGAGCGGGAGGGCCGGGAGACCCAGTACTTC
CSARDNEREGRETQYF